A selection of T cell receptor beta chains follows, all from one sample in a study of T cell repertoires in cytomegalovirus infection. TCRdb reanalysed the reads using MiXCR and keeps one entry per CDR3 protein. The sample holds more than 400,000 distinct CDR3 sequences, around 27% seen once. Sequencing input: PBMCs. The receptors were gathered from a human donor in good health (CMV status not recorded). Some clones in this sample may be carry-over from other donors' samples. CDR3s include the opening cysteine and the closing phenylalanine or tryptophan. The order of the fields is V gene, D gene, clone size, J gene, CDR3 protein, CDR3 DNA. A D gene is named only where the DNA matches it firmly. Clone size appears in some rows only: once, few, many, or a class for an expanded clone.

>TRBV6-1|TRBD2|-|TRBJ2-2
CATRKAGGATGELFF
TGTGCCACAAGAAAAGCGGGAGGCGCCACCGGGGAGCTGTTTTTT
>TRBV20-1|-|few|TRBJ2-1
CSARDLRTLSSGSYNEQFF
TGCAGTGCTAGAGATCTGCGAACCCTTAGCTCCGGCTCCTACAATGAGCAGTTCTTC
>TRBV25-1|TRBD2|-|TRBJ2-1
CASSREGLVNEQFF
TGTGCCAGCAGTCGGGAGGGACTCGTAAATGAGCAGTTCTTC
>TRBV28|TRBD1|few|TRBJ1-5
CASSRDRGLWGNQPQHF
TGTGCCAGCAGCCGGGACAGGGGGCTCTGGGGCAATCAGCCCCAGCATTTT
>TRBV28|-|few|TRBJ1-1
CASTRSGTEAFF
TGTGCCAGCACACGTAGCGGCACTGAAGCTTTCTTT
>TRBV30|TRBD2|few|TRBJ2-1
CAWTAGVVDEQFF
TGTGCCTGGACAGCGGGAGTTGTCGATGAGCAGTTCTTC
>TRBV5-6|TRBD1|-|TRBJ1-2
CASTKMTGLLYGYTF
TGTGCCAGCACCAAAATGACAGGGCTTCTCTATGGCTACACCTTC
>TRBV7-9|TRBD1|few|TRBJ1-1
CASSWGDRWDTEAFF
TGTGCCAGCAGCTGGGGGGACAGGTGGGACACTGAAGCTTTCTTT
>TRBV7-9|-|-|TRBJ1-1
CASSSHTGNTEAFF
TGTGCCAGCAGCTCGCATACAGGGAACACTGAAGCTTTCTTT
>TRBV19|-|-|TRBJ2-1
CASSILGSARTYNEQFF
TGTGCCAGTAGTATATTAGGTAGCGCCAGAACCTACAATGAGCAGTTCTTC
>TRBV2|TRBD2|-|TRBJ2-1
CARNEVAGGGNEQFF
TGTGCCAGGAACGAGGTAGCGGGAGGGGGGAATGAGCAGTTCTTC
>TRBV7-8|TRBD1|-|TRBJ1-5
CASSTRGQASNQPQHF
TGTGCCAGCAGCACCAGAGGACAGGCTAGCAATCAGCCCCAGCATTTT
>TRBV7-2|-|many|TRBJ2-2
CASSFTGLVTNTGELFF
TGTGCCAGCAGCTTTACCGGCCTGGTCACGAACACCGGGGAGCTGTTTTTT
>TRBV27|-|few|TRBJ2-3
CASSPPYGGVSDTQYF
TGTGCCAGCAGTCCGCCCTATGGCGGGGTCTCAGATACGCAGTATTTT
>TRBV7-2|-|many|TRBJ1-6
CASSLEQGENSPLHF
TGTGCCAGCAGCTTAGAACAGGGTGAAAATTCACCCCTCCACTTT
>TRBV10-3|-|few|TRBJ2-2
CAISEMVATGELFF
TGTGCCATCAGTGAGATGGTAGCCACCGGGGAGCTGTTTTTT
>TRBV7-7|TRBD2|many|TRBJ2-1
CASSQAGTSGYNEQFF
TGTGCCAGCAGTCAAGCCGGGACTAGCGGCTACAATGAGCAGTTCTTC
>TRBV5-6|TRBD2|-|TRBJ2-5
CASSLQRGMTETQYF
TGTGCCAGCAGCTTGCAGCGGGGCATGACGGAGACCCAGTACTTC
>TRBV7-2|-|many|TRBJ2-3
CASSFLGATDTQYF
TGTGCCAGCAGCTTCCTCGGGGCCACAGATACGCAGTATTTT
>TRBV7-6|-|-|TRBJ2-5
CASSLVPAPNPEETQYF
TGTGCCAGCAGCTTAGTGCCGGCCCCAAATCCGGAAGAGACCCAGTACTTC
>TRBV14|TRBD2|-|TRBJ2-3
CASSQLAGALTDTQYF
TGTGCCAGCAGCCAACTAGCGGGAGCGCTCACAGATACGCAGTATTTT
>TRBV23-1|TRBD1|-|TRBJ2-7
CASSQSRGQGSYEQYF
TGCGCCAGCAGTCAATCGAGAGGACAGGGAAGCTACGAGCAGTACTTC